The T cell receptor (beta chain) described here comes from a study of T-cell reconstitution after alpha-beta-depleted transplantation in children. This clonotype was seen a handful of times. TCRbeta library construction was performed incorporating unique molecular identifiers. TCRdb independently ran MiXCR on the PCR reads; one entry per CDR3 protein. This sample has some 490,000 distinct CDR3 sequences; under 15% occur once, and the top ten carry 5% to 6%. V lost 4 bases, J lost 1 base, and 11 bases lay in between. This CDR3 comprises 15 residues. Germline assignment: CDR1 SGHNT and CDR2 YYREEE (reference sequence).

The TCR originated in a human donor who donated a stem cell graft to a child with combined immunodeficiency. Material: PBMCs from the stem cell graft donor, obtained from the stem cell graft. The rearrangement joins TRBV5-4 to TRBJ2-2; possible D gene TRBD1, 6 bases. This chain's CDR3 is CASSVRTVNTGELFF. CDR3 nucleotides: TGTGCCAGCAGCGTAAGGACAGTGAACACCGGGGAGCTGTTTTTT.